This T cell receptor beta chain was retrieved from a study of cytomegalovirus exposure and HLA in healthy donors. Background on the study: A subsequent analysis stated that the 120 or so validation repertoires were run on the same platform as the approximately 700 first-cohort repertoires. Notes on the study in general: The study designated about 160 TCR beta chains cytomegalovirus-associated. In a later analysis, first-cohort TCR clusters were found to tend to co-occur in the 120 or so validation repertoires.

As regards this clone: What it recognizes is unknown.

The donors were part of the validation cohort, which consisted of about 120 subjects and was separate from the first cohort of around 620 subjects. Measured with immunoSEQ multiplex PCR; TCRdb has only the in-frame clones, and not every one. This sample yields roughly 130,000 clones, of which less than 90% are seen a single time; about 2.8% belongs to the top ten. This TCR was sampled from a man aged 18 to 29 in good health and CMV-seronegative. The sequencing sample was made of PBMCs.

The CDR3 bases are TGCAGCGTTGAGACAGATGATTACGAGCAGTACTTC. Its protein is CSVETDDYEQYF. V usage is TRBV29-1 and J usage is TRBJ2-7, with D maybe TRBD1 (5 bases). The V and J ends lost 3 bases and 4 bases respectively, with 10 bases between them. The germline V gene encodes CDR1 SQVTM and CDR2 ANQGSEA. The CDR3 loop spans 12 amino acids.